The source of this T cell receptor beta chain is a study of blood T cell repertoires in COVID-19. Method: immunoSEQ multiplex PCR; TCRdb's copy keeps in-frame clones and lacks some. This table has just over 80,000 clones, more than 65% appearing once. Specimen: peripheral blood. The sequence derives from a woman older than 75 with active or convalescent COVID-19.

Written as DNA, the CDR3 is TGTGCCAGCAGCCCCGGGGCACAGGGAAAGAATCAGCCCCAGCATTTT. Translating gives CASSPGAQGKNQPQHF. The J gene is TRBJ1-5, the V gene TRBV7-6; maybe TRBD1 (6 bases). This CDR3 comprises 16 residues. The V end lost 5 bases, the J end lost 4 bases, and 18 bases lay between the germline ends. The germline CDR1 and CDR2 sequences are SGHVS and FNYEAQ.